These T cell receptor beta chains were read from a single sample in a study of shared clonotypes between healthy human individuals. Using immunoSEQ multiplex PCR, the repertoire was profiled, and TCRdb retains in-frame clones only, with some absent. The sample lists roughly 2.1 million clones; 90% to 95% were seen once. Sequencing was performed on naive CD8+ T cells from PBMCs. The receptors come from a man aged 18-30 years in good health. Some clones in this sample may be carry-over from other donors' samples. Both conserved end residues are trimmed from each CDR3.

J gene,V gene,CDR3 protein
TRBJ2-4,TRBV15,ATSRALEGLENIQY
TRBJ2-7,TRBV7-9,ASSLFPGQSYEQY
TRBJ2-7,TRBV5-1,ASSLGSGGIDEQY
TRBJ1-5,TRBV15,ATSRGTDNQPQH
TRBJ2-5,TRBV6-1,ASSELNPWTGSMETQY
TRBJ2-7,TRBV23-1,ASRGPQDYEQY
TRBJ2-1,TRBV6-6,ASSYTEGEQF
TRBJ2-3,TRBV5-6,ASSSGYTDTQY
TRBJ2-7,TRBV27,ASSYGGSAYEQY
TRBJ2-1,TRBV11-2,ASEQSFNEQF
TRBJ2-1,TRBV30,AWSPHAASGSEDEQF
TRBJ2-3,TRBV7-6,ASSQGQNRPTDTQY
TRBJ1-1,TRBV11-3,ASSLTVNTEAF
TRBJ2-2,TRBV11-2,ASSERDSATGELF
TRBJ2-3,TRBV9,ASSVDGRSTDTQY
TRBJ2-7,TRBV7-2,ASSSRGSGYEQY
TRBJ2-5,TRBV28,ASSPRDISGSQETQY
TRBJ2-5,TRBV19,ASSVRDGNQETQY
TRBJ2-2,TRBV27,ASSYRGSIGPGELF
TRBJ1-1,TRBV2,ASSEAENTEAF
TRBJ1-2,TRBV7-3,ASSLTEDSGRNYGYT
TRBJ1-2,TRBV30,AWSAGQVGYT
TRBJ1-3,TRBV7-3,ASSQYPGSGNTIY
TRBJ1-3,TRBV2,ASREPWGNTIY
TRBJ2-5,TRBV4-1,ASSQDITSAVETQY
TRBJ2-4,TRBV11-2,ASSSDRTAKNIQY
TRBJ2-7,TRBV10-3,AALEGRSYEQY
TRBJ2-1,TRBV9,ASSENRGNEQF
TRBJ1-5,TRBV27,ASSLRGAQPQH
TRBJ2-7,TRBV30,AWSMGQVYEQY
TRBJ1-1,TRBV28,ASSLNRRGNTEAF
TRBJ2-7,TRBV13,ASSPPGAHEQY
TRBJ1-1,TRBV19,ASSIALNTEAF
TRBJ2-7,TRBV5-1,ASSLRERAYEQY
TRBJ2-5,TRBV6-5,ASRDRTSGQETQY
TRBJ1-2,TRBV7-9,ASIDSGANYGYT
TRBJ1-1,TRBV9,ASSVIPVGQGDTEAF
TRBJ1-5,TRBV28,ASSSLTGYSNQPQH
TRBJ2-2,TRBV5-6,ASSWTSGISGTGELF
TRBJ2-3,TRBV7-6,ASSLVTGGKGDTQY
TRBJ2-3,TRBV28,ASSFPLAGGTDTQY
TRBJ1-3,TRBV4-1,ASSRGQGQLNNTIY
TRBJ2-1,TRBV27,ASRPGLAGANEQF
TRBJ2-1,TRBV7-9,ASSARDSWF
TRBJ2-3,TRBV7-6,ASSPGNGWATDTQY